A selection of T cell receptor beta chains follows, all from one sample in a study of cytomegalovirus exposure and HLA in healthy donors. Assay: immunoSEQ multiplex PCR; the TCRdb copy retains only in-frame clones and omits some. The sample lists 200,000 or so clones, less than 90% seen once, with about 0.25% in the top ten. Sequenced material: PBMCs. The receptors stem from a boy aged 5 to 17 in good health and CMV-seronegative. CDR3s include the opening cysteine and the closing phenylalanine or tryptophan.

TRBV12-5,CASGPKPVDSSSYEQYF
TRBV6-5,CASRAGGPYEQYF
TRBV6-1,CASSEVGTGYGYGYTF
TRBV30,CAWSVLKSDSPLHF
TRBV19,CASQWQFDQPQHF
TRBV30,CAWSIRGGYTF
TRBV30,CAWSVQGASNQPQHF
TRBV9,CASSGRRDNEQFF
TRBV2,CASSGSDRAVGNTIYF
TRBV9,CASSGRQGGDYGYTF
TRBV6-6,CASTRTGGDNWAF
TRBV5-8,CASSIDREEVYEQYF
TRBV27,CASSFRGTNEKLFF
TRBV18,CASLRSRDGNTIYF
TRBV5-4,CASSLERNTIYF
TRBV5-1,CASSLGQGASGYTF
TRBV4-3,CASSQEPGQGTYEQYF
TRBV10-3,CAISEPGTYEQYF
TRBV11-2,CASSAGLAATYEQYF
TRBV7-3,CASSPTGGFTGELFF
TRBV27,CASSLLQVPNEQYF
TRBV23-1,CASIGSGRGNEQFF
TRBV30,CAWTPGQETQYF
TRBV28,CASNIPYNSPLHF
TRBV7-8,CASSFEVGNTIYF
TRBV28,CASSFPTGSNQPQHF
TRBV15,CATSRDLAELNTGELFF
TRBV5-1,CASSLLSGLVIYEQYF
TRBV6-4,CASVTESNYGYTF